A single TCR beta chain is shown here with its context. The antigen remains undetermined. This entry comes from a study of beta chain features in type 1 diabetes. The study's findings and limits: Naive, central memory and Treg TCRB repertoires appeared more alike in patients than in healthy donors. Across all four CD4+ subsets, people with type 1 diabetes showed modestly shorter TCRB CDR3s.

Between the trimmed V and J ends, which lost 2 bases and 2 bases, there was a span of 7 bases. Germline loops: CDR1 ENHRY, CDR2 SYGVKD. This CDR3 has 15 amino acids. Every isolated RNA sample was fully reverse transcribed, so sequencing captured expressed TCRB transcripts. Measured with immunoSEQ multiplex PCR; TCRdb has only the in-frame clones, and not every one. The sample shows roughly 730,000 clones, roughly an eighth of them seen only once. This chain joins TRBV10-3 and TRBJ2-6; D is ambiguous. Sequenced sample: naive CD4+ T cells from blood. The clonotype was recovered from a man younger than 35 with type 1 diabetes. CDR3 amino acids: CAISERPTGANVLTF. In DNA, the CDR3 is TGTGCCATCAGTGAGAGGCCTACTGGGGCCAACGTCCTGACTTTC.